This TCR beta chain was found in a study of blood T cell repertoires in COVID-19. Study-wide context: Both acute and convalescent COVID-19 samples were obtained from the United States, Italy and Spain.

Assay: immunoSEQ multiplex PCR; the TCRdb copy retains only in-frame clones and omits some. Of 150,000 to 200,000 clones listed, roughly 82% are singletons. Across about two dozen US areas, participants ranged in age from roughly 18 to 95 years. Participant-reported clinical history was the basis for cohort assignment. The germline V gene encodes CDR1 LGHDT and CDR2 YNNKEL (reference sequence). Trimming removed 1 base from V and 7 bases from J; junction bases left unmatched: 13. This CDR3 comprises 17 residues. This chain links TRBV3-1 (or the pseudogene TRBV3-2) with TRBJ2-4; TRBD1 matches at 7 bases. The origin of this receptor is a middle-aged man who had recovered from COVID-19. Sequenced input: PBMCs or T cells enriched from blood (not recorded which). The CDR3 DNA follows: TGTGCCAGCAGCCAAGTTAGGGTTGGACAGGCGCAGAACATTCAGTACTTC. It encodes CASSQVRVGQAQNIQYF.